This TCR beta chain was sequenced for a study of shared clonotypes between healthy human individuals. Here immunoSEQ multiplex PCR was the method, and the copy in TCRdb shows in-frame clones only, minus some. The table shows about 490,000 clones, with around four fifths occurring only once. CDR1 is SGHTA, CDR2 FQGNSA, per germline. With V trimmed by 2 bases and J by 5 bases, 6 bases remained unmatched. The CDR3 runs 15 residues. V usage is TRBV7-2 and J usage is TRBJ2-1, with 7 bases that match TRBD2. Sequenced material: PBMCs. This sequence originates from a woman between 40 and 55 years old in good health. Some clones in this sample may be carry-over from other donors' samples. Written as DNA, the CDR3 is TGTGCCAGCAGCTTATTCGCGGGAGTAGACAATGAGCAGTTCTTC. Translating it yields CASSLFAGVDNEQFF.